Listed below are T cell receptor beta chains from one sample, sequenced in a study of PD-1 blockade in classical Hodgkin lymphoma. Produced via immunoSEQ multiplex PCR; TCRdb's table is partial and in-frame only. The sample carries 32,000 or so clones, 80% to 95% recorded once. Here the sequenced sample was CD4+ T cells from blood, taken before the fourth cycle of nivolumab. The receptors shown here come from a human donor with classical Hodgkin lymphoma. Both conserved end residues are part of each CDR3. Only part of the rows carry a size: once, few, many, or a class if the clone is expanded.

V,J,size,CDR3
TRBV7-6,TRBJ2-3,once,CASSLGPDRAFTDTQYF
TRBV7-3,TRBJ2-2,NA,CASSLNRGSTGELFF
TRBV19,TRBJ1-5,NA,CASSILDQPQHF
TRBV7-8,TRBJ2-6,NA,CASSLIGGGAPGANVLTF
TRBV2,TRBJ2-7,NA,CASSEQGLNEQYF
TRBV28,TRBJ2-5,NA,CASSSRRWSQETQYF
TRBV7-9,TRBJ2-7,NA,CASSSVQGRQYF
TRBV27,TRBJ2-3,NA,CASSFLGGGRSSTDTQYF
TRBV7-9,TRBJ2-3,NA,CASSSRGATEDTQYF
TRBV5-4,TRBJ1-2,NA,CASSVGIANYGYTF
TRBV27,TRBJ2-7,once,CASRPGPSPEQYF
TRBV28,TRBJ1-2,NA,CASSRTGSNYGYTF
TRBV28,TRBJ2-7,NA,CASSPYWGQGTYEQYF
TRBV15,TRBJ2-7,NA,CATSRDPPGRGAQYF
TRBV7-1,TRBJ2-7,NA,CASSLGLRDEQYF
TRBV5-1,TRBJ1-4,NA,CASSLDGRGNEKLFF
TRBV30,TRBJ2-2,NA,CAWTATWGTGELFF
TRBV7-9,TRBJ2-2,NA,CASPRGSGELFF
TRBV2,TRBJ1-1,NA,CASSVTDQPNTEAFF
TRBV6-1,TRBJ2-5,NA,CASSGLLNPQETQYF
TRBV12-5,TRBJ2-7,few,CASGPQGAQYF
TRBV29-1,TRBJ1-4,NA,CSVESQARGEKLFF
TRBV5-3,TRBJ2-7,NA,CARSWGKNIPYEQYF
TRBV7-6,TRBJ1-1,NA,CASSWDSNTEAFF
TRBV21-1,TRBJ2-5,NA,CASSTSYRAGKTQYF
TRBV15,TRBJ1-4,NA,CATSRDAGTGDEKLFF
TRBV14,TRBJ1-3,NA,CASSQEGYSGNTIYF
TRBV7-9,TRBJ2-1,NA,CASSLTGLPRGEQFF
TRBV6-6,TRBJ1-2,NA,CASSYSPGRNGYTF